The clone carrying this T cell receptor (beta chain) has more than one count but fewer than ten. No antigen is known for it. The iRepertoire nested amplicon-rescue multiplex PCR amplified TCR alpha and beta CDR3s from RNA. TCRdb re-analysed the multiplex PCR reads in MiXCR, keeping a single row per CDR3 protein. The data hold approximately 130,000 distinct CDR3 sequences, with around 25% observed a single time. The record originates from a study of glioma-infiltrating T cells. The germline V and J ends were trimmed by 7 bases and 1 base, with 11 bases remaining between them. Germline lookup yields CDR1 LNHDA and CDR2 SQIVND (reference sequence). CDR3 size: 14 residues. Overall study findings and caveats: Above-expected tissue-blood divergence occurred in all gliomas, most in low-grade ones.

This clonotype was obtained from a human donor with low-grade glioma or glioblastoma, undergoing nonglioma brain surgery, or in good health (not recorded which). The specimen sequenced was glioma tissue, nonneoplastic brain tissue, or PBMCs (not recorded which). V gene TRBV19 combines with J gene TRBJ1-3; D possibly corresponds to TRBD1 (5 bases). The CDR3 coding sequence is TGTGCCAGTAAGCGGGACCAATCTGGAAACACCATATATTTT. Residues: CASKRDQSGNTIYF.